This T cell receptor beta chain was retrieved from a study of spatial heterogeneity in lung cancer. Whole-study context: Samples came from 72 TRACERx patients with untreated early-stage lung cancer. When follow-up PBMC samples existed, they were sequenced (at a median of about two years after resection). Alpha-chain sequences were consistently detected in smaller numbers than beta-chain sequences.

As to time point: blood at routine non-recurrence follow-up after resection. Unsorted whole RNA samples from tumor, nontumor lung or frozen PBMC were sequenced. The length of the CDR3 is 13 residues. V gave up 5 bases and J gave up 5 bases; unmatched junction bases: 6. Germline V CDR1 and CDR2: ENHRY, SYGVKD. Study-wide results and caveats: Blood contained ubiquitous expanded tumor TCRs more at resection than at follow-up.

About this clonotype itself: Its antigen is as yet unknown.

In TCRdb, the 5' RACE reads were re-called with MiXCR into one record per CDR3 protein. The sample holds about 120,000 distinct CDR3 sequences, 10% to 15% seen once. The material sequenced was PBMCs, taken at follow-up. The source is a male donor with early-stage non-small cell lung cancer. V and J are TRBV10-3 and TRBJ2-7, with TRBD1 identical over 7 bases. CDR3 sequence reads: CAISSGTEDEQYF. The CDR3 bases are TGTGCCATCAGTTCCGGGACAGAGGACGAGCAGTACTTC.